A single sample gave rise to the 25 T cell receptor beta chains below, sequenced in a study of cytomegalovirus exposure and HLA in healthy donors (dated by TCRdb to the late 2010s). The method behind the library was the immunoSEQ multiplex PCR assay. For the multiplex PCR, a mixture combining 60 forward primers for TCR Vbeta segments and 13 reverse primers for TCR Jbeta segments was used. The clones in this table, taken by TCRdb from immuneACCESS, are in-frame only. Not every clone is retained; where verified, under half of the shortfall comes from an unresolved V gene, and the cause of the rest is unknown. The sample's own table lists just over 150,000 clones. The top ten hold under 2.5% of the sample. Sample: PBMCs. These receptors all stem from a young man in good health and CMV-seronegative.

This chain joins TRBV19 and TRBJ2-2, with 11 bases fitting TRBD2. CDR3 size: 15 residues. V was pared by 4 bases and J by 6 bases, with 4 bases of the junction left unmatched. Germline-derived CDR1 and CDR2 are LNHDA and SQIVND (reference sequence). This chain's CDR3 is CASSKTGLAAGELFF. CDR3 DNA: TGTGCCAGTAGTAAGACGGGACTAGCGGCCGGGGAGCTGTTTTTT.

V is TRBV5-1 and J is TRBJ1-2; TRBD1 matches at 8 bases. The CDR3 sequence is 14 residues long. Looked up from germline, CDR1 is SGHRS and CDR2 is YFSETQ. V trimming: 4 bases; J trimming: 7 bases; junction bases outside the gene matches: 9. CDR3 nucleotide sequence: TGCGCCAGCAGCCCATTGGACAGGGCGCCTGGCTACACCTTC. This gives the protein CASSPLDRAPGYTF.

V and J are TRBV10-3 and TRBJ2-7, with TRBD2 matching over 9 bases. The CDR3 contains 14 residues. CDR1 and CDR2 from the germline V gene are ENHRY and SYGVKD. Germline trimming cut 5 bases from V and 5 bases from J; bases unmatched to any gene: 7. CDR3 protein: CAISKAGGVNEQYF. CDR3 nucleotides: TGTGCCATCAGTAAAGCGGGAGGCGTCAACGAGCAGTACTTC.

The chain recombines TRBV28 with TRBJ1-1; 8 nucleotides align to TRBD1. The germline gives CDR1 MDHEN, CDR2 SYDVKM. The V gene end was trimmed by 7 bases and the J gene end by 4 bases; junction bases not matched to a gene: 8. The CDR3 has 14 amino acids. CDR3 sequence (DNA): TGTGCCAGCACAAATCAGGGGGCTAGCACTGAAGCTTTCTTT. Amino acid sequence: CASTNQGASTEAFF.

The V call is TRBV30, the J call TRBJ2-7; TRBD2 might be the D (6 bases). CDR1 is GTSNPN, CDR2 SVGIG, per germline (reference sequence). Deletions cut 0 bases from V and 3 bases from J, with 9 bases between. This CDR3 comprises 13 residues. The CDR3 loop is CAWSVWGVYEQYF. For the CDR3, the DNA is TGTGCCTGGAGTGTGTGGGGGGTCTACGAGCAGTACTTC.

This chain uses TRBV11-2 with TRBJ1-4; D is perhaps TRBD1 (5 bases). The CDR3 length is 15 residues. The V end lost 0 bases, the J end lost 3 bases, and 8 bases lay between the germline ends. Germline values: CDR1 SGHAT, CDR2 FQNNGV. The CDR3 sequence is CASSLERQPNEKLFF. CDR3 nucleotide sequence: TGTGCCAGCAGCTTAGAAAGACAGCCTAATGAAAAACTGTTTTTT.

The rearrangement joins TRBV5-4 to TRBJ2-4; a possible D gene is TRBD1 (8 bases). CDR1 and CDR2 from the germline V gene are SGHNT and YYREEE (reference sequence). V lost 4 bases to trimming and J lost 6 bases, with 17 bases between them. The CDR3 sequence is 15 residues long. The CDR3 reads CASSLGQGGGNIQYF. The DNA of the CDR3 is TGTGCCAGCAGCCTCGGACAGGGCGGGGGAAACATTCAGTACTTC.

The V gene is TRBV19, the J gene TRBJ1-3; D remains ambiguous. The CDR3 runs to 15 residues. Trimming took off 3 bases at V and 2 bases at J, with 11 bases between the two ends. The germline gives CDR1 LNHDA, CDR2 SQIVND (reference sequence). CDR3 in amino acids: CASSIHPRPGNTIYF. The CDR3 bases are TGTGCCAGTAGTATTCACCCGCGGCCTGGAAACACCATATATTTT.

The chain carries TRBV6-5 and TRBJ1-6, with TRBD1 matching over 8 bases. CDR3 length: 14 amino acids. CDR1 and CDR2 from the germline V gene are MNHEY and SVGAGI. The V segment lost 6 bases and the J segment 11 bases; nucleotides outside the gene matches: 9. Written as DNA, the CDR3 is TGTGCCAGCAGCCTGGACAGGGTCGCGGCACCCCTCCACTTT. Amino acid sequence: CASSLDRVAAPLHF.

In regard to this clone: Its ends do not fully match the called genes, so a read error is possible. The chain couples TRBV6-1 to TRBJ1-2, with 9 bases aligning to TRBD1. The germline V gene encodes CDR1 MNHNS and CDR2 SASEGT. CDR3 length: 15 amino acids. The CDR3 DNA is TGTGCCAGCAGCCACAGGGGGCGCGAACACTATGGCCACACCTTC. It codes for CASSHRGREHYGHTF.

The V gene is TRBV19, the J gene TRBJ2-2; 7 nucleotides agree with TRBD1. Germline V gives CDR1 LNHDA, CDR2 SQIVND (reference sequence). V dropped 5 bases and J dropped 7; count of bases not matched to a gene: 7. This CDR3 contains 14 residues. The CDR3 bases are TGTGCCAGTAGTTCAAGGGGGCAGATCGGGGAGCTGTTTTTT. Residues: CASSSRGQIGELFF.

This chain joins TRBV13 and TRBJ2-7; TRBD2 aligns across 9 bases. Germline V gives CDR1 PRHDT, CDR2 FYEKMQ (reference sequence). The ends lost 4 bases at V and 4 bases at J; junction bases unmatched: 8. This CDR3 comprises 15 residues. CDR3 bases: TGTGCCAGCAGCTCCGGTAGCGGGAGTGTATACGAGCAGTACTTC. Translating it yields CASSSGSGSVYEQYF.

The chain links TRBV2 to TRBJ2-1; 9 bases fit TRBD2. The CDR3 has 14 amino acids. Germline loops: CDR1 SNHLY, CDR2 FYNNEI. V dropped 6 bases and J dropped 10; count of bases not matched to a gene: 10. The CDR3 region has the DNA TGTGCCAGCAGGCCGGGACTAGCTGAAATAGAGCAGTTCTTC. Its translation is CASRPGLAEIEQFF. Full variable domain (missing parts from reference TRBV2 and TRBJ2-1): EPEVTQTPSHQVTQMGQEVILRCVPISNHLYFYWYRQILGQKVEFLVSFYNNEISEKSEIFDDQFSVERPDGSNFTLKIRSTKLEDSAMYFCASRPGLAEIEQFFGPGTRLTVL.

This sequence joins TRBV10-1 and TRBJ2-1, with 14 bases that match TRBD2. This CDR3 contains 19 residues. CDR1 WNHNN and CDR2 SYGVQD come from the germline V gene (reference sequence). Germline trimming cut 4 bases from V and 1 base from J; bases unmatched to any gene: 9. The CDR3 nucleotides are TGCGCCAGCAGTGCGCTGTCCGGGACTAGCGGGAGTTCCTACAATGAGCAGTTCTTC. This translates into CASSALSGTSGSSYNEQFF.

The chain uses TRBV27 and TRBJ2-5, with TRBD1 matching over 7 bases. Germline-derived CDR1 and CDR2 are MNHEY and SMNVEV (reference sequence). The CDR3 runs to 14 residues. With V trimmed by 6 bases and J by 5 bases, 9 bases remained unmatched. CDR3 sequence: CASSLNRGRETQYF. For the CDR3, the DNA is TGTGCCAGCAGCCTGAACAGGGGTCGGGAGACCCAGTACTTC.

The V gene is TRBV7-8, the J gene TRBJ1-2; D perhaps matches TRBD1 (6 bases). Germline V gene sequence: CDR1 SGHVS, CDR2 FQNEAQ. The CDR3 contains 14 residues. V was pared by 5 bases and J by 8 bases, with 18 bases between. DNA for the CDR3: TGTGCCAGCAGCCAGAGTTGGGACACCGTCGGCTACACCTTC. It encodes CASSQSWDTVGYTF.

This rearrangement joins TRBV6-1 to TRBJ1-2; 7 bases match TRBD1. The CDR3 loop spans 14 amino acids. The germline gives CDR1 MNHNS, CDR2 SASEGT. V gave up 6 bases and J gave up 0 bases; unmatched junction bases: 4. The CDR3: CASRGGQSNYGYTF. CDR3 nucleotides: TGTGCCAGCAGGGGGGGACAGTCTAACTATGGCTACACCTTC.

The chain employs TRBV10-3 and TRBJ2-1; TRBD2 agrees at 9 bases. Losses at the gene ends were 6 bases for V and 0 bases for J; bases not matched to a gene: 12. In germline, CDR1 is ENHRY, CDR2 SYGVKD. The CDR3 covers 18 residues. CDR3: CAISASGTSLSSYNEQFF. Written as DNA, the CDR3 is TGTGCCATCAGCGCATCCGGGACTAGCCTTAGCTCCTACAATGAGCAGTTCTTC.

The chain recombines TRBV28 with TRBJ1-5; tentatively, D is TRBD1 (6 bases). V was clipped by 6 bases and J by 7 bases, with 19 bases between them. Germline CDR1 MDHEN, CDR2 SYDVKM. CDR3 length: 15 residues. CDR3 in amino acids: CASSLLQGSEQPQHF. The DNA of the CDR3 is TGTGCCAGCAGCCTGCTACAGGGCTCGGAACAGCCCCAGCATTTT. The whole variable domain, remainder taken from reference TRBV28 and TRBJ1-5, is DVKVTQSSRYLVKRTGEKVFLECVQDMDHENMFWYRQDPGLGLRLIYFSYDVKMKEKGDIPEGYSVSREKKERFSLILESASTNQTSMYLCASSLLQGSEQPQHFGDGTRLSIL.

The V call is TRBV5-4, the J call TRBJ2-2, with 13 bases lining up with TRBD2. The CDR3 extends over 16 amino acids. J gave up 4 bases and V 3 bases, and 3 bases lay outside the gene matches. The V gene's germline CDR1 is SGHNT and CDR2 YYREEE (reference sequence). CDR3 bases: TGTGCCAGCAGCTCTCGGACTAGCGGGAGCACCGGGGAGCTGTTTTTT. Encoded protein: CASSSRTSGSTGELFF. Combining the CDR3 with reference TRBV5-4 and TRBJ2-2 gives the whole variable domain ETGVTQSPTHLIKTRGQQVTLRCSSQSGHNTVSWYQQALGQGPQFIFQYYREEENGRGNFPPRFSGLQFPNYSSELNVNALELDDSALYLCASSSRTSGSTGELFFGEGSRLTVL.

This chain links TRBV18 with TRBJ2-2, with TRBD1 as a possible D gene (6 bases). The CDR3 totals 15 residues. The V and J ends lost 6 bases and 0 bases respectively, with 11 bases between them. CDR1 and CDR2 (germline): KGHSH, LQKENI. CDR3 in amino acids: CASSLDRPNTGELFF. CDR3 bases: TGTGCCAGCTCCCTAGACAGGCCGAACACCGGGGAGCTGTTTTTT.

The chain uses TRBV4-2 and TRBJ2-1; 8 bases are shared with TRBD2. Per the germline V gene, CDR1 is LGHNA and CDR2 is YNFKEQ. The V and J ends lost 1 base and 9 bases, in that order; junction bases with no gene match: 11. The CDR3 is 16 residues long. Here the CDR3 DNA reads TGTGCCAGCAGCCAAGTACCCGGGACTAGTCCACCTGAGCAGTTCTTC. It encodes CASSQVPGTSPPEQFF.

The V and J genes are TRBV5-1 and TRBJ2-5; 7 bases are a match to TRBD2. The V gene end was trimmed by 3 bases and the J gene end by 2 bases; junction bases not matched to a gene: 7. The CDR3 is 15 residues long. Germline loops: CDR1 SGHRS, CDR2 YFSETQ. CDR3 coding DNA: TGCGCCAGCAGCTCCGGGACTATCAAACAAGAGACCCAGTACTTC. It specifies CASSSGTIKQETQYF.

V is TRBV7-9 and J is TRBJ1-4; D is undetermined. The CDR3 loop spans 13 amino acids. V shed 6 bases and J shed 10 bases, with 15 bases lying between them. Per germline, CDR1 SEHNR and CDR2 FQNEAQ (reference sequence). This chain's CDR3 is CASSFSEGGKLFF. In DNA form, the CDR3 reads TGTGCCAGCAGTTTTTCGGAGGGCGGAAAACTGTTTTTT.

V usage is TRBV5-6 and J usage is TRBJ2-7, with 10 bases aligning to TRBD1. Germline V gene data show CDR1 as SGHDT and CDR2 as YYEEEE. V lost 2 bases to trimming and J lost 5 bases; unmatched junction nucleotides: 7. This CDR3 contains 15 residues. The CDR3, as DNA: TGTGCCAGCAGCTTTTTCCCGACAGGGGGCAACGAGCAGTACTTC. Translated, it gives CASSFFPTGGNEQYF.